This passage covers 17 T cell receptor beta chains from one sample sequenced in a study of shared clonotypes between healthy human individuals. The protocol was immunoSEQ multiplex PCR, while the TCRdb copy is restricted to in-frame clones and leaves out a portion. The table has more than 1,200,000 clones, less than 99% seen once; the top ten hold over 0.3%. Material: naive CD4+ T cells sorted from blood. Subset meaning: CD45RA+ positively selected. Receptors were obtained from a man aged 25-40 years in good health.

The gene calls are TRBV16 and TRBJ2-1, with unresolved D. CDR1 and CDR2 (germline): KGHSY, FQNENV. Trimming removed 1 base from V and 9 bases from J, with 7 bases in between. This CDR3 has 12 residues. The CDR3 here is CASSQYDGEQFF. CDR3 sequence (DNA): TGTGCCAGCAGCCAATATGATGGTGAGCAGTTCTTC. Based on the CDR3 plus reference TRBV16 and TRBJ2-1, the full variable domain is GEEVAQTPKHLVRGEGQKAKLYCAPIKGHSYVFWYQQVLKNEFKFLISFQNENVFDETGMPKERFSAKCLPNSPCSLEIQATKLEDSAVYFCASSQYDGEQFFGPGTRLTVL.

This clone was picked up one time. A read error may produce the germline difference seen at one junction end. The gene calls are TRBV6-4 and TRBJ2-2; D is possibly TRBD2 (5 bases). Germline V gives CDR1 MRHNA, CDR2 SNTAGT. The CDR3 sequence is 17 residues long. CDR3 loop: CASSYSPSWGNTGELFF. Here the CDR3 DNA reads TGTGCCAGCAGTTACTCTCCTAGCTGGGGGAACACCGGGGAGCTGTTTTTT.

The rearrangement links TRBV14 to TRBJ1-5; D is ambiguous. This CDR3 comprises 15 residues. Between the trimmed V and J ends, which lost 0 bases and 7 bases, there was a span of 13 bases. In germline, CDR1 is SGHDN, CDR2 FVKESK. The CDR3 loop reads CASSQDDRSGQPQHF. CDR3 nucleotide sequence: TGTGCCAGCAGCCAAGATGATCGCAGCGGCCAGCCCCAGCATTTT. Complete variable domain (other parts from reference TRBV14 and TRBJ1-5): EAGVTQFPSHSVIEKGQTVTLRCDPISGHDNLYWYRRVMGKEIKFLLHFVKESKQDESGMPNNRFLAERTGGTYSTLKVQPAELEDSGVYFCASSQDDRSGQPQHFGDGTRLSIL.

The V gene is TRBV6-6, the J gene TRBJ2-1, with D unclear. CDR3 length equals 13 residues. Trimming took 2 bases from V and 5 from J, leaving 7 bases between them. Germline V CDR1 and CDR2: MNHNY, SVGAGI (reference sequence). This CDR3 reads CASSYDLNNEQFF. CDR3 bases: TGTGCCAGCAGTTACGACCTTAACAATGAGCAGTTCTTC.

To note about this clone: Additional DNA sequences in this sample encode the identical CDR3. The CDR3 DNA follows: TGTGCCAGCTCACCACTACGGGGGCAAGAGACCCAGTACTTC. This codes for CASSPLRGQETQYF. This chain joins TRBV18 and TRBJ2-5, with a tentative D call TRBD2 (6 bases). V was clipped by 1 base and J by 2 bases, with 8 bases between them. Germline V gene sequence: CDR1 KGHSH, CDR2 LQKENI. The CDR3 is made up of 14 amino acids.

On this clone: The sample contains more than one DNA sequence encoding this CDR3. The chain is built from TRBV5-1 and TRBJ2-7, with TRBD1 matching 9 bases. The V and J ends lost 0 bases and 4 bases, in that order; junction bases with no gene match: 2. The germline V gene encodes CDR1 SGHRS and CDR2 YFSETQ. CDR3 length: 14 residues. This CDR3 is CASSLGQGVYEQYF. CDR3 in DNA: TGCGCCAGCAGCTTGGGACAGGGGGTGTACGAGCAGTACTTC.

As concerns this clone: Other nucleotide sequences in the sample specify the same CDR3. This chain joins TRBV18 and TRBJ2-5; D may be TRBD2 (5 bases). The CDR3 runs 14 residues. Per germline, CDR1 KGHSH and CDR2 LQKENI. Trimming took off 2 bases at V and 2 bases at J, with 9 bases between the two ends. As DNA, the CDR3 is TGTGCCAGCTCACCATTTACGGGGCAAGAGACCCAGTACTTC. Translated: CASSPFTGQETQYF.

The rearrangement uses TRBV28 and TRBJ2-3; tentatively, D is TRBD1 or TRBD2 (5 bases each). CDR1 is MDHEN and CDR2 is SYDVKM in the germline V gene. V gave up 1 base and J gave up 4 bases, with 6 bases separating them. The CDR3 is 13 amino acids. The CDR3 spells CASSLLGADTQYF. CDR3 sequence (DNA): TGTGCCAGCAGTTTATTGGGGGCAGATACGCAGTATTTT.

The V and J genes are TRBV27 and TRBJ2-7; no definite D call. The V end lost 7 bases, the J end lost 4 bases, and 20 bases lay between the germline ends. The length of the CDR3 is 15 residues. The germline CDR1 and CDR2 sequences are MNHEY and SMNVEV (reference sequence). The CDR3 nucleotides read TGTGCCAGCATTTCCACCTACGGGCGTAGGTACGAGCAGTACTTC. It is translated as CASISTYGRRYEQYF.

The genes are TRBV7-2 and TRBJ2-3; 10 bases match TRBD2. Trimming took 0 bases from V and 5 from J; bases not matched to a gene: 17. This CDR3 has 20 residues. The germline V gene has CDR1 SGHTA and CDR2 FQGNSA. The CDR3 coding sequence is TGTGCCAGCAGCTTAGCAAGCACGGCTAGCGGGAGTAAGAAGAGAGATACGCAGTATTTT. Encoded protein: CASSLASTASGSKKRDTQYF.

The V and J genes are TRBV28 and TRBJ2-7, with 9 bases matching TRBD1. V shed 2 bases, J shed 2 bases, and the junction held 4 bases outside the gene matches. The CDR3 runs to 15 residues. Germline V lookup: CDR1 MDHEN, CDR2 SYDVKM. In DNA form, the CDR3 reads TGTGCCAGCAGTTTAGCACAGGGGGCACCCTACGAGCAGTACTTC. Protein: CASSLAQGAPYEQYF.

This chain uses TRBV18 with TRBJ1-2; weak D call: TRBD1 (5 bases). The CDR3 runs 15 residues. CDR1 and CDR2 from the germline V gene are KGHSH and LQKENI. V lost 7 bases to trimming and J lost 7 bases, with 22 bases between them. CDR3 coding DNA: TGTGCCAGCTACACCACATTAGCAGGGTCATCTGGCTACACCTTC. This gives the protein CASYTTLAGSSGYTF.

This clone was seen only a few times. The chain has TRBV6-5 and TRBJ1-5; the D gene is possibly TRBD1 (5 bases). Germline V CDR1 and CDR2: MNHEY, SVGAGI. The V gene lost 6 bases and the J gene lost 7 bases, with 10 bases spanning the gap. The CDR3 runs 12 residues. The DNA for the CDR3 is TGTGCCAGCAGCAGGGTGCGGCAGCCCCAGCATTTT. It is translated as CASSRVRQPQHF.

The rearrangement links TRBV18 to TRBJ2-7, with 8 bases fitting TRBD2. In germline, CDR1 is KGHSH, CDR2 LQKENI. With V trimmed by 6 bases and J by 3 bases, 7 bases remained unmatched. The CDR3 extends over 14 amino acids. The CDR3 nucleotides are TGTGCCAGCTCGTGGACTAGCACTGACTACGAGCAGTACTTC. It codes for CASSWTSTDYEQYF.

This chain uses TRBV29-1 with TRBJ2-1, with 9 bases identical to TRBD2. The CDR3 totals 14 residues. CDR1 is SQVTM, CDR2 ANQGSEA, per germline. Germline trimming cut 7 bases from V and 4 bases from J; bases unmatched to any gene: 8. Written as DNA, the CDR3 is TGCAGCGGGAGGCTAGCGGGACGATACAATGAGCAGTTCTTC. It is translated as CSGRLAGRYNEQFF.

The CDR3 bases are TGTGCCTGGAGAGTTAACAGAAGCAATCAGCCCCAGCATTTT. Residues: CAWRVNRSNQPQHF. The chain joins TRBV30 to TRBJ1-5; unclear D gene. From germline, CDR1 is GTSNPN and CDR2 SVGIG (reference sequence). The CDR3 covers 14 residues. The V end was cut by 3 bases, the J end by 1 base, with 10 bases between.

This chain uses TRBV15 with TRBJ2-1, with 10 bases identical to TRBD2. The CDR3 is made up of 16 amino acids. V lost 4 bases, J lost 12 bases, and 15 bases stayed unmatched. CDR1 and CDR2 from the germline V gene are LNHNV and YYDKDF (reference sequence). CDR3 loop: CATSNPEAGGPIRQFF. The CDR3 DNA sequence: TGTGCCACCAGCAACCCCGAAGCGGGAGGGCCTATACGGCAGTTCTTC.